Detailed here is one T cell receptor (beta chain). This record comes from a study of blood T cell repertoires in COVID-19. In the study overall: Acute and convalescent COVID-19 specimens originated in the United States, Italy and Spain. PBMCs, B-cell-depleted T cells, or T cells were the source of the cDNA or gDNA that made up the material.

The CDR3 spans 14 residues. The germline CDR1 and CDR2 sequences are WSHSY and SAAADI. V lost 6 bases, J lost 1 base, and 5 bases stayed unmatched. How the authors handled the data: Amplification with reference gene primers provided the estimates of nucleated cell counts. Produced via immunoSEQ multiplex PCR; TCRdb's table is partial and in-frame only. V and J calls plus clone size are reproduced from that table; the DNA served to infer D and trimming. Among about 110,000 clones, 75% to 95% were seen once, and the ten largest hold around 1.3%. V gene TRBV10-2 combines with J gene TRBJ2-5, with 7 bases lining up with TRBD2. The receptor comes from a woman aged 25 to 39 with acute or convalescent COVID-19. The sequenced sample consisted of peripheral blood. In nucleotides, the CDR3 is TGCGCCAGCAGGCCCTCGGGGGGCCAAGAGACCCAGTACTTC. It yields the protein CASRPSGGQETQYF.